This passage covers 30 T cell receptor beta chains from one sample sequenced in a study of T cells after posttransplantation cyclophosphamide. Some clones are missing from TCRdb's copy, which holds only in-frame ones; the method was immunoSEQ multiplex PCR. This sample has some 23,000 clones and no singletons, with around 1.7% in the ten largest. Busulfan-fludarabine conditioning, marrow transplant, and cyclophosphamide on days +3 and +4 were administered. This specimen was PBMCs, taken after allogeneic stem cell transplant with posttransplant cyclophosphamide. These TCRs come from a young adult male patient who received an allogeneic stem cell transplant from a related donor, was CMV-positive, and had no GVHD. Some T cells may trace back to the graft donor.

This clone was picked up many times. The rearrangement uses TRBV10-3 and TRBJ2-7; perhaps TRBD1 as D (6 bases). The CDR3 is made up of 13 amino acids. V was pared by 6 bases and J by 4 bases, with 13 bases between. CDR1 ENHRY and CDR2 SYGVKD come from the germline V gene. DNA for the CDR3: TGTGCCATCAGCCTACAGGGAACATACGAGCAGTACTTC. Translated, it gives CAISLQGTYEQYF.

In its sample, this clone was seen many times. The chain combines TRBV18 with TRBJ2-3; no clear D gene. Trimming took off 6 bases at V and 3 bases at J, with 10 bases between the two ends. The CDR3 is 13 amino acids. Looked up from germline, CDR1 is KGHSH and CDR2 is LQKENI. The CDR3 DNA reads TGTGCCAGCTCTCCTAACCCGACAGATACGCAGTATTTT. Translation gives CASSPNPTDTQYF.

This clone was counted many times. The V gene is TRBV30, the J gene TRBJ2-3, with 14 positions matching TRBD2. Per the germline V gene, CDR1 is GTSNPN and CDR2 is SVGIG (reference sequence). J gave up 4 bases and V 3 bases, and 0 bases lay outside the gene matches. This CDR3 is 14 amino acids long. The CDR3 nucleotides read TGTGCCTGGAGGGGACTAGCGGGAGCAGATACGCAGTATTTT. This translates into CAWRGLAGADTQYF.

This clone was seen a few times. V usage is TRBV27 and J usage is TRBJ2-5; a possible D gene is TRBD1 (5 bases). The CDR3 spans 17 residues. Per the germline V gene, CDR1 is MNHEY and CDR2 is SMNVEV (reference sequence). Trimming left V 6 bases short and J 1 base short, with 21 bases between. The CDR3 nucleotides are TGTGCCAGCAGATCTACAGTAGGGGAAGTTCTCCAAGAGACCCAGTACTTC. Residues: CASRSTVGEVLQETQYF.

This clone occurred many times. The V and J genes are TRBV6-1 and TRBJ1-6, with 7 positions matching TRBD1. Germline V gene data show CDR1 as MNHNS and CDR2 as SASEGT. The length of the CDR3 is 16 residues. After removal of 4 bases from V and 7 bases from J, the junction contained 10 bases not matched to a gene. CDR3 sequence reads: CASSGQGLVENSPLHF. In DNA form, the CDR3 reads TGTGCCAGCAGTGGACAGGGATTAGTGGAAAATTCACCCCTCCACTTT.

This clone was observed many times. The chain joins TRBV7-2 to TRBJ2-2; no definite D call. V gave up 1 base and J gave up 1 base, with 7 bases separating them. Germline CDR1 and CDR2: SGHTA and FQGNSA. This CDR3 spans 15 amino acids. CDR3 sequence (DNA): TGTGCCAGCAGCTTAGGGCCAGGGAACACCGGGGAGCTGTTTTTT. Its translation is CASSLGPGNTGELFF.

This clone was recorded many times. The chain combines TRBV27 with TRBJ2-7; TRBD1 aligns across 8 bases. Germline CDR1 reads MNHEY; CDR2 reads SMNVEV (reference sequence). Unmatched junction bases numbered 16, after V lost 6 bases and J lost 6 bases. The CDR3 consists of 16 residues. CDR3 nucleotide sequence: TGTGCCAGCAGCTCACCCGGACAGGGTGGGATCGGCGAGCAGTACTTC. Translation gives CASSSPGQGGIGEQYF.

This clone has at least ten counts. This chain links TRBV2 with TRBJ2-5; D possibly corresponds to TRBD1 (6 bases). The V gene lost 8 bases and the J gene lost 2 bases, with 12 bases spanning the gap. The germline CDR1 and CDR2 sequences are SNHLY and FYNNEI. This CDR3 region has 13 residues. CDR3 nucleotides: TGTGCCAGCGGGGGACAAAGACAAGAGACCCAGTACTTC. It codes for CASGGQRQETQYF.

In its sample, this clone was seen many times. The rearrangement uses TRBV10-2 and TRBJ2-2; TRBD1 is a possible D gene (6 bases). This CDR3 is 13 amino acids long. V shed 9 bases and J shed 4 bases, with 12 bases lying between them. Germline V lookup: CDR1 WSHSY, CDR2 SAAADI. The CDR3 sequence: CASSTGSTGELFF. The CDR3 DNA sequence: TGCGCCAGTTCAACAGGGTCCACCGGGGAGCTGTTTTTT.

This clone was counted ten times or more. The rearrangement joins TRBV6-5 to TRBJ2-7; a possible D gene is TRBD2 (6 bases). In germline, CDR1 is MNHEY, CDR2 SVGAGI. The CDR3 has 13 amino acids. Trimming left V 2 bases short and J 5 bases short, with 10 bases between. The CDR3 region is CASSYRDFDEQYF. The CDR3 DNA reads TGTGCCAGCAGTTACCGGGACTTCGACGAGCAGTACTTC.

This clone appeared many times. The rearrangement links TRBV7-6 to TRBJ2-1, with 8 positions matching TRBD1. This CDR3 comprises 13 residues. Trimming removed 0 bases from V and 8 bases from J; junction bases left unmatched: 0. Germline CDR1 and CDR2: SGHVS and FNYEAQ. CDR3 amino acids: CASSLAQGDEQFF. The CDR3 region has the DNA TGTGCCAGCAGCTTAGCACAGGGGGATGAGCAGTTCTTC.

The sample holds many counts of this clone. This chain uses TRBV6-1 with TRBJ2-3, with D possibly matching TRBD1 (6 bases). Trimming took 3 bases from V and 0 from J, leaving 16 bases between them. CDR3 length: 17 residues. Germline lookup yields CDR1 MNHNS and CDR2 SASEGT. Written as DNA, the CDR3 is TGTGCCAGCAGTGAGTTGGGAACAGGGCTTAGCACAGATACGCAGTATTTT. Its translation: CASSELGTGLSTDTQYF.

DNA for the CDR3: TGTGCCAGCAGCGTGGGTGGAGGACAGCGAGAGACCCAGTACTTC. It codes for CASSVGGGQRETQYF. V usage is TRBV9 and J usage is TRBJ2-5; D might be TRBD1 (6 bases). The CDR3 covers 15 residues. The V gene's germline CDR1 is SGDLS and CDR2 YYNGEE. With 2 bases removed from V and 4 bases from J, the gap between germline ends came to 15 bases. Drawing the rest from reference TRBV9 and TRBJ2-5, the complete variable domain is DSGVTQTPKHLITATGQRVTLRCSPRSGDLSVYWYQQSLDQGLQFLIQYYNGEERAKGNILERFSAQQFPDLHSELNLSSLELGDSALYFCASSVGGGQRETQYFGPGTRLLVL.

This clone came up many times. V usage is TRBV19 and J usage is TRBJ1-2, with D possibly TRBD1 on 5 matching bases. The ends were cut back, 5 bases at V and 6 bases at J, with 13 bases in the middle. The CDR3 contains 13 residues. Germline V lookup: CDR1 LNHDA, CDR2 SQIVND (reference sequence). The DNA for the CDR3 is TGTGCCAGTAGTTTGCGGGGGTGGGATGGCTACACCTTC. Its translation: CASSLRGWDGYTF.

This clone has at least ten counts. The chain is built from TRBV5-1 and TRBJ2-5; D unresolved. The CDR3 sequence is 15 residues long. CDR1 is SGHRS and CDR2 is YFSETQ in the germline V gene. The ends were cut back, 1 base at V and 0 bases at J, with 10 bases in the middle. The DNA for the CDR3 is TGCGCCAGCAGCTTGTCGAACGCGTACCAAGAGACCCAGTACTTC. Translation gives CASSLSNAYQETQYF.

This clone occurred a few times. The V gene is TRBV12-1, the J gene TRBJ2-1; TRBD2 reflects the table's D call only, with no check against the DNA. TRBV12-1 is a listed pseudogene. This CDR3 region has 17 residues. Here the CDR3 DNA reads TGTGCCAGCAGCCTTCCCGTTTCGTGGCGGGAGTGGGATGAGCAGTTCTTC. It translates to CASSLPVSWREWDEQFF.

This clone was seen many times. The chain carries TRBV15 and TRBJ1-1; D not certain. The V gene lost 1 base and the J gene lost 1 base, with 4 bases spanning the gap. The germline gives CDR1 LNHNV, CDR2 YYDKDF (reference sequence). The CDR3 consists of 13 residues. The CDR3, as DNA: TGTGCCACCAGCAGAGTCCGGAACACTGAAGCTTTCTTT. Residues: CATSRVRNTEAFF.

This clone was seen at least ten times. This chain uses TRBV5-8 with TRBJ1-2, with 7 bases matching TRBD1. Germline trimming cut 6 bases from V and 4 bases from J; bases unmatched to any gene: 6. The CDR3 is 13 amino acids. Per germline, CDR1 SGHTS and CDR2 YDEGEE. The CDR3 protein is CASNKDRFYGYTF. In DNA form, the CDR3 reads TGTGCCAGCAACAAGGACAGGTTCTATGGCTACACCTTC.

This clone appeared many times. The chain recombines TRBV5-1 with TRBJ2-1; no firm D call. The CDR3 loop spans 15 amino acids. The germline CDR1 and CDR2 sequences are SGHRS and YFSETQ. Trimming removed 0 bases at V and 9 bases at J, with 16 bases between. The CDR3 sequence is CASSLAAQDLGEQFF. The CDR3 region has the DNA TGCGCCAGCAGCTTGGCCGCCCAGGATTTGGGTGAGCAGTTCTTC.

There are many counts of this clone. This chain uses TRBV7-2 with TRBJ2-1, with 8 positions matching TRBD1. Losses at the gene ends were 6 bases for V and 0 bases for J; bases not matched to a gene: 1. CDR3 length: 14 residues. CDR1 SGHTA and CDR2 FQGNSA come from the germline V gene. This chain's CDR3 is CASRDRGSYNEQFF. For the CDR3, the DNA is TGTGCCAGCAGAGACAGGGGCTCCTACAATGAGCAGTTCTTC.

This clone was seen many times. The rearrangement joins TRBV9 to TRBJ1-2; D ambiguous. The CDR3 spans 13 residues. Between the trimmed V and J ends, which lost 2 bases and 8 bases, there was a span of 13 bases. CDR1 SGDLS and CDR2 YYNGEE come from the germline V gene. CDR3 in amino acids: CASSVLAVGGYTF. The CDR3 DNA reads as TGTGCCAGCAGCGTTTTAGCCGTTGGGGGCTACACCTTC. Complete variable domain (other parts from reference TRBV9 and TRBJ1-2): DSGVTQTPKHLITATGQRVTLRCSPRSGDLSVYWYQQSLDQGLQFLIQYYNGEERAKGNILERFSAQQFPDLHSELNLSSLELGDSALYFCASSVLAVGGYTFGSGTRLTVV.

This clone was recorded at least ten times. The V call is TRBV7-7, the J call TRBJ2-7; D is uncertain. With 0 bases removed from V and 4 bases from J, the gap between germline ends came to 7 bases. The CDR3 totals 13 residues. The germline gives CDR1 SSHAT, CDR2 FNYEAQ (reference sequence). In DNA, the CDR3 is TGTGCCAGCAGCTTAGCGGGCGAGTACGAGCAGTACTTC. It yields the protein CASSLAGEYEQYF.

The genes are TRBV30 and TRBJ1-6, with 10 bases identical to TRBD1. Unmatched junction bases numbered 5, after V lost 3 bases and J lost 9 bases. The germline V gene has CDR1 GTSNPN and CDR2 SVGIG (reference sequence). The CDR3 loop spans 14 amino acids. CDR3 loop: CAWRIRDRGSPLHF. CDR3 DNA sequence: TGTGCCTGGAGGATCCGGGACAGGGGTTCACCCCTCCACTTT.

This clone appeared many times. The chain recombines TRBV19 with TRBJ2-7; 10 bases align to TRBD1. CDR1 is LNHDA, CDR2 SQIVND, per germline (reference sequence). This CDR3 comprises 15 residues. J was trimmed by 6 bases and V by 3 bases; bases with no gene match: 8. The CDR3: CASSILTGGASEQYF. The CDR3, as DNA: TGTGCCAGTAGTATTCTGACAGGGGGCGCGAGCGAGCAGTACTTC.

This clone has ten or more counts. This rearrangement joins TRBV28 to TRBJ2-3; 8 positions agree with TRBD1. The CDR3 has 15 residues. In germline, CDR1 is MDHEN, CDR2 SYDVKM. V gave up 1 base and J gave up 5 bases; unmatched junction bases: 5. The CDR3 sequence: CASSLFGQGRDTQYF. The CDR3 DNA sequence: TGTGCCAGCAGTTTATTCGGACAGGGTAGAGATACGCAGTATTTT.

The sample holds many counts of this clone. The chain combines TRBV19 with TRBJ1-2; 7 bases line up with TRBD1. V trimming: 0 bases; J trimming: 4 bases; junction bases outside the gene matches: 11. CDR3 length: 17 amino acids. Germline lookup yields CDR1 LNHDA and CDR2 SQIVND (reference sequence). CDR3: CASSIERQGPIAYGYTF. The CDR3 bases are TGTGCCAGTAGTATAGAAAGACAGGGCCCGATCGCCTATGGCTACACCTTC.

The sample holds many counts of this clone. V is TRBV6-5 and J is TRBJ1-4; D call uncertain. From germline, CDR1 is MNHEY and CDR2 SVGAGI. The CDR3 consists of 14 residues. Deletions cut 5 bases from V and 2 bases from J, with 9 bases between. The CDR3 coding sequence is TGTGCCAGCAGTCCGGGTAGGACTAATGAAAAACTGTTTTTT. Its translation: CASSPGRTNEKLFF.

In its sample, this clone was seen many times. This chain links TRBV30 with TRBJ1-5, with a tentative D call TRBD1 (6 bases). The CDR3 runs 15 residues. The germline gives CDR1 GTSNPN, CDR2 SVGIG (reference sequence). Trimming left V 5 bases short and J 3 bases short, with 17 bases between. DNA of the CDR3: TGTGCCTGGTCTTGGGCAGGGGCCTTCAATCAGCCCCAGCATTTT. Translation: CAWSWAGAFNQPQHF.

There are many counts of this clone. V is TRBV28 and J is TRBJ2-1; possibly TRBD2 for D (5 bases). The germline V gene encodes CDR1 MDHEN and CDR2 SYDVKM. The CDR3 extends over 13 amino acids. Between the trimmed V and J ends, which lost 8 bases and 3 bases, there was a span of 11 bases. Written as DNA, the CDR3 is TGTGCCAGCTATGACCGGGACTACAATGAGCAGTTCTTC. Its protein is CASYDRDYNEQFF. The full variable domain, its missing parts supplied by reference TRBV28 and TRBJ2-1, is DVKVTQSSRYLVKRTGEKVFLECVQDMDHENMFWYRQDPGLGLRLIYFSYDVKMKEKGDIPEGYSVSREKKERFSLILESASTNQTSMYLCASYDRDYNEQFFGPGTRLTVL.

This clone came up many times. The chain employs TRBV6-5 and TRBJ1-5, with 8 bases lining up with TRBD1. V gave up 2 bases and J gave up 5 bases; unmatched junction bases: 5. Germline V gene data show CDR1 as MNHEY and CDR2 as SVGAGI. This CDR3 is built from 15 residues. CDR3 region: CASSYGGTGHQPQHF. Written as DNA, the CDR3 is TGTGCCAGCAGTTACGGAGGGACAGGCCATCAGCCCCAGCATTTT.